This T cell receptor beta chain stems from a study of graft-versus-host responses after intestinal transplantation. Across the study: In this cohort, recipients had multivisceral, liver-intestinal, or isolated intestinal transplants.

This CDR3 has 13 amino acids. V lost 4 bases and J lost 5; bases outside the gene matches: 4. Germline CDR1 is SGHTA and CDR2 is FQGNSA. Of note for this clone: Its target is not known.

TCRdb's copy holds only in-frame clones and misses some; the assay was immunoSEQ multiplex PCR. Among 96,000 or so clones listed, 92% were seen once. Overall study results and limits: Allografts carried high graft-versus-host to host-versus-graft clonal ratios in patients having graft-donor T cell macrochimerism.

The sequencing used unstimulated CD4+ T cells sorted from spleen or lymph node cells, collected before intestinal transplant. The chain has TRBV7-2 and TRBJ1-1; 7 bases agree with TRBD1. The clonotype was recovered from a human donor who received an intestinal transplant. The CDR3 loop reads CASSSDRKTEAFF. CDR3 coding DNA: TGTGCCAGCAGCTCGGACAGGAAGACTGAAGCTTTCTTT.